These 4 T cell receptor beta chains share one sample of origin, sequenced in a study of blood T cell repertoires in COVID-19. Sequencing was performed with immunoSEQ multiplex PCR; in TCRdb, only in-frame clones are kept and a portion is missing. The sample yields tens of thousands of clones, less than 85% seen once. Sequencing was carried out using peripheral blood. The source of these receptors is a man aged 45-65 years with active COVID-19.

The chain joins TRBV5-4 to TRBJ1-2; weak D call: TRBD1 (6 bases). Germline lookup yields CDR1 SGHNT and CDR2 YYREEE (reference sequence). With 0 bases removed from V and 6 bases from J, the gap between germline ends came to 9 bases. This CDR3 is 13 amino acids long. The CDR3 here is CASSLVGANGYTF. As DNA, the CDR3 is TGTGCCAGCAGCTTGGTGGGGGCGAATGGCTACACCTTC.

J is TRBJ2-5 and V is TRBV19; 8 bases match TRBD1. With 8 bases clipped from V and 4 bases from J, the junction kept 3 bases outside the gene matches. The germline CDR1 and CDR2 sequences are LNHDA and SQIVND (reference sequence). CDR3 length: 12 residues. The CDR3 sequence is CASSGQGETQYF. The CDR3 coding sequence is TGTGCCAGTTCTGGACAGGGAGAGACCCAGTACTTC.

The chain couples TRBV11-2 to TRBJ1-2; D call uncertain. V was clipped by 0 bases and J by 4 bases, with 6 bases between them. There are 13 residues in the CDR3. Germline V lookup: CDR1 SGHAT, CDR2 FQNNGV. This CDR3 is CASSLDRVYGYTF. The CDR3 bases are TGTGCCAGCAGCTTAGATCGAGTCTATGGCTACACCTTC.

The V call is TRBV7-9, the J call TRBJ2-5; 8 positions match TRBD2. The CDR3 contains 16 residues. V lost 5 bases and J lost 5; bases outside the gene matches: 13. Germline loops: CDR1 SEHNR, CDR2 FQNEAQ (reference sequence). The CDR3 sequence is CASSPPGGRGGETQYF. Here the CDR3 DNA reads TGTGCCAGCAGCCCCCCGGGGGGGAGGGGCGGCGAGACCCAGTACTTC.